This record covers a single T cell receptor (beta chain). These data come from a study of blood T cell repertoires in COVID-19. Overall study: Collection of acute and convalescent COVID-19 samples took place in the United States, Italy and Spain. T cells, B-cell-depleted T cells, or PBMCs supplied cDNA or gDNA.

Original processing notes: The assay estimated nucleated cells by amplifying reference gene primers. The data were produced by immunoSEQ multiplex PCR, yet TCRdb's version contains in-frame clones alone and is incomplete. V, J and clone size are those of that table, while D and trimming were read from the DNA. The sample holds 150,000 to 200,000 clones; roughly 89% are singletons and the top ten take approximately 6.7%. V was pared by 4 bases and J by 2 bases, with 8 bases of the junction left unmatched. There are 16 residues in the CDR3. Germline V lookup: CDR1 SGHRS, CDR2 YFSETQ. This rearrangement joins TRBV5-1 to TRBJ2-3; 9 bases fit TRBD2. Sequencing was carried out using peripheral blood. The sequence derives from a man aged 35 to 55 with acute or convalescent COVID-19. Here the CDR3 DNA reads TGCGCCAGCAGCCCAGGACTAGCGAGATTCACAGATACGCAGTATTTT. Amino acids: CASSPGLARFTDTQYF.